Reported below is one TCR beta chain. What it binds is not known. Extracted from the samples, RNA was reverse transcribed into cDNA to serve as the sequencing template. The data were produced by immunoSEQ multiplex PCR, yet TCRdb's version contains in-frame clones alone and is incomplete. The table shows 120,000 or so clones, with 45% to 65% occurring only once. This sample stems from a study of CD8+ T cells in alopecia areata. Study as a whole: The study gave treated patients oral tofacitinib at 5 to 10 mg twice daily. The study's findings and limits: With patients, TCR sharing proved less clear than in mice, a difference possibly related to HLA. In scalp samples, resident alphabeta T cells of normal skin are also sequenced.

From germline, CDR1 is SGHRS and CDR2 YFSETQ. The CDR3 totals 14 residues. With 0 bases removed from V and 5 bases from J, the gap between germline ends came to 9 bases. From alopecia areata patients, lesional scalp punch biopsies and peripheral blood were collected. This chain joins TRBV5-1 and TRBJ2-1; D uncertain. The source material was CD4+ T cells sorted from blood, sampled at week 0. The clonotype was recovered from a human donor with alopecia areata. The CDR3 loop reads CASSLDPPNNEQFF. The CDR3 bases are TGCGCCAGCAGCTTGGACCCTCCTAACAATGAGCAGTTCTTC.